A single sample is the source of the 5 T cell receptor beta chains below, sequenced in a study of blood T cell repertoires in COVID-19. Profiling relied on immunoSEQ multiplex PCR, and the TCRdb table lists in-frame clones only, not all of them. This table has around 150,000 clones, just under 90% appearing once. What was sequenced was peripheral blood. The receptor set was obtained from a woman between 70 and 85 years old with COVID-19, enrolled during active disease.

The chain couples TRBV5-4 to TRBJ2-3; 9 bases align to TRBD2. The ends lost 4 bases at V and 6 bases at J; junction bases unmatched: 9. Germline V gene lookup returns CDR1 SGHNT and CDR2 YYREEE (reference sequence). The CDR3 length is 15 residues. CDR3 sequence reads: CASSPVSGGGDTQYF. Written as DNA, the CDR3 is TGTGCCAGCAGCCCCGTTAGCGGGGGAGGGGATACGCAGTATTTT.

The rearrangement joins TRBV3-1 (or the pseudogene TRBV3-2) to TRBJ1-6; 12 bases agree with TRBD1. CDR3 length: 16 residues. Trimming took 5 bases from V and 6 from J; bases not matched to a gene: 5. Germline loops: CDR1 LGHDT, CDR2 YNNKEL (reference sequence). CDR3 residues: CASSGDRGLGNSPLHF. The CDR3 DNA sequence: TGTGCCAGCAGCGGGGACAGGGGGCTAGGTAATTCACCCCTCCACTTT.

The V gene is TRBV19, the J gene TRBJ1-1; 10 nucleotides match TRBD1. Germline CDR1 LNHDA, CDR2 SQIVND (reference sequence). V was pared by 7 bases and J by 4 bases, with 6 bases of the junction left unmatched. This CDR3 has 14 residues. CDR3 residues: CASTTGGWSTEAFF. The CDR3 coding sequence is TGTGCCAGTACGACAGGGGGCTGGAGCACTGAAGCTTTCTTT.

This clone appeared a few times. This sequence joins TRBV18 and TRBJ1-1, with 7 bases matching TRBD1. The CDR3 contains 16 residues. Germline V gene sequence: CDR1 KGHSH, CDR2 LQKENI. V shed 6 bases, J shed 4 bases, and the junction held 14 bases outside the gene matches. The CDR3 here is CASSLEIQGVATEAFF. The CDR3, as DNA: TGTGCCAGCTCTCTAGAGATCCAGGGGGTGGCCACTGAAGCTTTCTTT.

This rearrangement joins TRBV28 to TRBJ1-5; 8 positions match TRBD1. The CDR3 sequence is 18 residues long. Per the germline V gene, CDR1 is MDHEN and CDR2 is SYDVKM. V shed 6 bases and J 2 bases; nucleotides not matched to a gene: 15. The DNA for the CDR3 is TGTGCCAGCAGCTTTCGGACAGGGCTTAGGCGGGGCAATCAGCCCCAGCATTTT. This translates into CASSFRTGLRRGNQPQHF.